This section outlines one T cell receptor beta chain sequence together with its context. The antigen is unknown. Of the isolated RNA, all was reverse transcribed, and so the sequenced material was expressed TCRB transcripts. Produced via immunoSEQ multiplex PCR; TCRdb's table is partial and in-frame only. The sample yields 250,000 to 300,000 clones, 8% seen once. These data are taken from a study of beta chain features in type 1 diabetes. Study-level information: All samples yielded some 110 million examined sorted cells.

V was cut by 2 bases and J by 6 bases, with 14 bases left in between. The CDR3 consists of 16 residues. Germline V gives CDR1 LNHNV, CDR2 YYDKDF (reference sequence). Study-level points and caveats: The naive, central memory and Treg TCRB repertoires looked more alike in patients than they did in healthy donors. Shorter TCRB CDR3s, moderately but significantly so, were found in Type 1 diabetes patients in all four CD4+ subsets.

The rearrangement links TRBV15 to TRBJ1-6; D possibly corresponds to TRBD1 (6 bases). Source material: central memory CD4+ T cells from blood. This clonotype was sampled from a woman in her late teens or twenties in good health. As DNA, the CDR3 is TGTGCCACCAGCAGAACCGGACAGTTGAGTAATTCACCCCTCCACTTT. Protein: CATSRTGQLSNSPLHF.